The 2 T cell receptor beta chains below were found in one sample sequenced in a study of regulatory T cells in long-lasting Graves disease. Time point here: newly diagnosed GD, antithyroid drugs for less than 3 months. Making the TCR library involved RNA that had been extracted from PBMCs. Both iRepertoire HTBI primers and Arm-PCR of CDR3 regions were used to build the TCR beta libraries. TCRdb independently ran MiXCR on the multiplex PCR reads; one entry per CDR3 protein. The repertoire holds 400,000 to 500,000 distinct CDR3 sequences, with around 16% as singletons. These same records also appear under a second study, on T cells in Graves' hyperthyroidism and ophthalmopathy.

The input for sequencing was peripheral blood mononuclear cells (PBMCs), taken at new diagnosis, from a patient treated with antithyroid drugs. The source of these receptors is a woman aged 40 to 55 with Graves disease.

The genes are TRBV6-1 and TRBJ1-2; 10 bases fit TRBD1. This CDR3 has 14 amino acids. The junction had 5 bases not matched to a gene; V was cut back by 5 bases and J by 5 bases. The germline gives CDR1 MNHNS, CDR2 SASEGT. CDR3 in amino acids: CASSIGQGGYGYTF. The CDR3 DNA is TGTGCCAGCAGTATCGGACAGGGGGGATATGGCTACACCTTC.

A word on this clonotype: This may arise from a read error, as a much more abundant clone is one base away. This sequence joins TRBV10-2 and TRBJ2-2; D may be TRBD2 (5 bases). This CDR3 contains 14 residues. Trimming stripped 6 bases from V and 2 bases from J, with 10 bases between. Germline V gives CDR1 WSHSY, CDR2 SAAADI. CDR3 in amino acids: CASRERGNTGELFF. The CDR3 DNA follows: TGCGCCAGCAGAGAACGGGGAAACACCGGGGAGCTGTTTTTT.